This TCR beta chain stems from a study of blood T cells in healthy people across ages (dated by TCRdb to the mid-2010s). For the study in its entirety: In model experiments, roughly one uniquely barcoded TCR beta cDNA molecule per two T cells was captured by template switching. Using deep sequencing normalized with unique cDNA molecular identifiers, the study measured how TCR beta repertoire diversity changes with age. The donors were divided into four age groups: young (average around 16 years), middle-aged (approximately 42), aged (approximately 62) and long-lived (about 80). To avoid experimental bias, donors of different ages were randomly spread across the sequencing lanes. The study analyzed two additional independent replicas of 1 million unique cDNA reads from the same blood draw for two donors, one aged 18 to 29 and one aged 80 or older. Overall results and qualifications from the work: Estimates of total diversity based on one million sequenced T cells were considered lower bounds and underestimates. The percentage of naive T cells measured by flow cytometry correlated strongly with observed TCR beta diversity. Since profiling was done on bulk unsorted PBMCs, naive and antigen-experienced compartments could not be conclusively compared. As age increased, observed TCR beta diversity per million T cells dropped in a roughly linear way, and a significant reduction was already evident by age around 41. Donor CMV infection status was unknown, potentially confounding age-related changes in expanded clonotypes. Compared with the aged group, the long-lived group had more naive CD4+ T cells, fewer expanded clones and increased TCR diversity, a pattern suggesting age selection.

The library was made by 5' RACE. Sequencing was performed on an Illumina HiSeq 2500. A second PCR of 7 to 11 cycles was run with a J-beta primer mix and a sample-barcoded 5' primer. A unique molecular identifier was introduced onto each TCR beta cDNA molecule by a template-switch 5' adaptor carrying 12 random nucleotides. Each sample yielded at least 2.5 million CDR3-containing paired-end reads. First-strand cDNA was synthesized from all RNA with the Mint cDNA synthesis kit, primed by a TRBC-specific oligonucleotide. After uracil-DNA glycosylase treatment, a first 18-cycle PCR used universal primers M1SS and BC2_uni_R on all cDNA. Per the original workflow: For normalization, 1 million high-quality reads were randomly selected from each sample, with every read carrying a distinct molecular identifier. Reads with shared molecular identifiers were discarded instead of being binned into consensus sequences. MiTCR, set to a Q25 quality threshold and the strictest error-elimination algorithm, was used for CDR3 identification, clonotype clustering and error correction. A nonparametric unseen species model using Euler transformation provided a lower-bound estimate of total TCR beta diversity. TCRdb reran the public reads through fastp at Q25 and MiXCR, keeping productive beta chains. Every entry covers one CDR3 protein and lists the most common genes and DNA from its rows. The V and J calls and clone size are TCRdb's, not the authors'. The sample table shows roughly 570,000 distinct CDR3 sequences, and 25% to 30% are seen once. The ten largest clonotypes hold 15% to 20% of the sample.

Via the germline V gene, CDR1 is KGHSH and CDR2 LQKENI. The junction shows trimming of 5 bases on V and 7 bases on J, plus 15 bases between the germline ends. The CDR3 covers 14 residues, taking in both the cysteine and the phenylalanine. The only DNA kept is the CDR3, 42 bases in frame from the first base. The roughly 42 donors, aged 6 to 90 years, were systemically healthy Caucasian individuals from Russia. Each donor gave ten milliliters of peripheral blood, collected into EDTA-treated Vacutainer tubes. Ficoll-Paque density-gradient centrifugation was used to isolate PBMCs, with at least 7 million obtained per sample. Total RNA, at least 6 micrograms per sample, was extracted from PBMCs with Trizol reagent. The percentages of naive CD45RAhigh/CD27high T cells were determined by flow cytometry on a PBMC aliquot from every donor. About this clonotype: Its antigen is not yet known. The input lacks base qualities; no much larger clone sits a single base away.

The receptor comes from a woman aged 70-85 years in good health. The sequenced material came from blood. The rearranged chain carries TRBV18 and TRBJ1-5; no D segment can be confidently identified. The DNA sequence is given as TGTGCCAGCTCAAGGACGGACGCCAGACAGCCCCAGCATTTT. It specifies CASSRTDARQPQHF.